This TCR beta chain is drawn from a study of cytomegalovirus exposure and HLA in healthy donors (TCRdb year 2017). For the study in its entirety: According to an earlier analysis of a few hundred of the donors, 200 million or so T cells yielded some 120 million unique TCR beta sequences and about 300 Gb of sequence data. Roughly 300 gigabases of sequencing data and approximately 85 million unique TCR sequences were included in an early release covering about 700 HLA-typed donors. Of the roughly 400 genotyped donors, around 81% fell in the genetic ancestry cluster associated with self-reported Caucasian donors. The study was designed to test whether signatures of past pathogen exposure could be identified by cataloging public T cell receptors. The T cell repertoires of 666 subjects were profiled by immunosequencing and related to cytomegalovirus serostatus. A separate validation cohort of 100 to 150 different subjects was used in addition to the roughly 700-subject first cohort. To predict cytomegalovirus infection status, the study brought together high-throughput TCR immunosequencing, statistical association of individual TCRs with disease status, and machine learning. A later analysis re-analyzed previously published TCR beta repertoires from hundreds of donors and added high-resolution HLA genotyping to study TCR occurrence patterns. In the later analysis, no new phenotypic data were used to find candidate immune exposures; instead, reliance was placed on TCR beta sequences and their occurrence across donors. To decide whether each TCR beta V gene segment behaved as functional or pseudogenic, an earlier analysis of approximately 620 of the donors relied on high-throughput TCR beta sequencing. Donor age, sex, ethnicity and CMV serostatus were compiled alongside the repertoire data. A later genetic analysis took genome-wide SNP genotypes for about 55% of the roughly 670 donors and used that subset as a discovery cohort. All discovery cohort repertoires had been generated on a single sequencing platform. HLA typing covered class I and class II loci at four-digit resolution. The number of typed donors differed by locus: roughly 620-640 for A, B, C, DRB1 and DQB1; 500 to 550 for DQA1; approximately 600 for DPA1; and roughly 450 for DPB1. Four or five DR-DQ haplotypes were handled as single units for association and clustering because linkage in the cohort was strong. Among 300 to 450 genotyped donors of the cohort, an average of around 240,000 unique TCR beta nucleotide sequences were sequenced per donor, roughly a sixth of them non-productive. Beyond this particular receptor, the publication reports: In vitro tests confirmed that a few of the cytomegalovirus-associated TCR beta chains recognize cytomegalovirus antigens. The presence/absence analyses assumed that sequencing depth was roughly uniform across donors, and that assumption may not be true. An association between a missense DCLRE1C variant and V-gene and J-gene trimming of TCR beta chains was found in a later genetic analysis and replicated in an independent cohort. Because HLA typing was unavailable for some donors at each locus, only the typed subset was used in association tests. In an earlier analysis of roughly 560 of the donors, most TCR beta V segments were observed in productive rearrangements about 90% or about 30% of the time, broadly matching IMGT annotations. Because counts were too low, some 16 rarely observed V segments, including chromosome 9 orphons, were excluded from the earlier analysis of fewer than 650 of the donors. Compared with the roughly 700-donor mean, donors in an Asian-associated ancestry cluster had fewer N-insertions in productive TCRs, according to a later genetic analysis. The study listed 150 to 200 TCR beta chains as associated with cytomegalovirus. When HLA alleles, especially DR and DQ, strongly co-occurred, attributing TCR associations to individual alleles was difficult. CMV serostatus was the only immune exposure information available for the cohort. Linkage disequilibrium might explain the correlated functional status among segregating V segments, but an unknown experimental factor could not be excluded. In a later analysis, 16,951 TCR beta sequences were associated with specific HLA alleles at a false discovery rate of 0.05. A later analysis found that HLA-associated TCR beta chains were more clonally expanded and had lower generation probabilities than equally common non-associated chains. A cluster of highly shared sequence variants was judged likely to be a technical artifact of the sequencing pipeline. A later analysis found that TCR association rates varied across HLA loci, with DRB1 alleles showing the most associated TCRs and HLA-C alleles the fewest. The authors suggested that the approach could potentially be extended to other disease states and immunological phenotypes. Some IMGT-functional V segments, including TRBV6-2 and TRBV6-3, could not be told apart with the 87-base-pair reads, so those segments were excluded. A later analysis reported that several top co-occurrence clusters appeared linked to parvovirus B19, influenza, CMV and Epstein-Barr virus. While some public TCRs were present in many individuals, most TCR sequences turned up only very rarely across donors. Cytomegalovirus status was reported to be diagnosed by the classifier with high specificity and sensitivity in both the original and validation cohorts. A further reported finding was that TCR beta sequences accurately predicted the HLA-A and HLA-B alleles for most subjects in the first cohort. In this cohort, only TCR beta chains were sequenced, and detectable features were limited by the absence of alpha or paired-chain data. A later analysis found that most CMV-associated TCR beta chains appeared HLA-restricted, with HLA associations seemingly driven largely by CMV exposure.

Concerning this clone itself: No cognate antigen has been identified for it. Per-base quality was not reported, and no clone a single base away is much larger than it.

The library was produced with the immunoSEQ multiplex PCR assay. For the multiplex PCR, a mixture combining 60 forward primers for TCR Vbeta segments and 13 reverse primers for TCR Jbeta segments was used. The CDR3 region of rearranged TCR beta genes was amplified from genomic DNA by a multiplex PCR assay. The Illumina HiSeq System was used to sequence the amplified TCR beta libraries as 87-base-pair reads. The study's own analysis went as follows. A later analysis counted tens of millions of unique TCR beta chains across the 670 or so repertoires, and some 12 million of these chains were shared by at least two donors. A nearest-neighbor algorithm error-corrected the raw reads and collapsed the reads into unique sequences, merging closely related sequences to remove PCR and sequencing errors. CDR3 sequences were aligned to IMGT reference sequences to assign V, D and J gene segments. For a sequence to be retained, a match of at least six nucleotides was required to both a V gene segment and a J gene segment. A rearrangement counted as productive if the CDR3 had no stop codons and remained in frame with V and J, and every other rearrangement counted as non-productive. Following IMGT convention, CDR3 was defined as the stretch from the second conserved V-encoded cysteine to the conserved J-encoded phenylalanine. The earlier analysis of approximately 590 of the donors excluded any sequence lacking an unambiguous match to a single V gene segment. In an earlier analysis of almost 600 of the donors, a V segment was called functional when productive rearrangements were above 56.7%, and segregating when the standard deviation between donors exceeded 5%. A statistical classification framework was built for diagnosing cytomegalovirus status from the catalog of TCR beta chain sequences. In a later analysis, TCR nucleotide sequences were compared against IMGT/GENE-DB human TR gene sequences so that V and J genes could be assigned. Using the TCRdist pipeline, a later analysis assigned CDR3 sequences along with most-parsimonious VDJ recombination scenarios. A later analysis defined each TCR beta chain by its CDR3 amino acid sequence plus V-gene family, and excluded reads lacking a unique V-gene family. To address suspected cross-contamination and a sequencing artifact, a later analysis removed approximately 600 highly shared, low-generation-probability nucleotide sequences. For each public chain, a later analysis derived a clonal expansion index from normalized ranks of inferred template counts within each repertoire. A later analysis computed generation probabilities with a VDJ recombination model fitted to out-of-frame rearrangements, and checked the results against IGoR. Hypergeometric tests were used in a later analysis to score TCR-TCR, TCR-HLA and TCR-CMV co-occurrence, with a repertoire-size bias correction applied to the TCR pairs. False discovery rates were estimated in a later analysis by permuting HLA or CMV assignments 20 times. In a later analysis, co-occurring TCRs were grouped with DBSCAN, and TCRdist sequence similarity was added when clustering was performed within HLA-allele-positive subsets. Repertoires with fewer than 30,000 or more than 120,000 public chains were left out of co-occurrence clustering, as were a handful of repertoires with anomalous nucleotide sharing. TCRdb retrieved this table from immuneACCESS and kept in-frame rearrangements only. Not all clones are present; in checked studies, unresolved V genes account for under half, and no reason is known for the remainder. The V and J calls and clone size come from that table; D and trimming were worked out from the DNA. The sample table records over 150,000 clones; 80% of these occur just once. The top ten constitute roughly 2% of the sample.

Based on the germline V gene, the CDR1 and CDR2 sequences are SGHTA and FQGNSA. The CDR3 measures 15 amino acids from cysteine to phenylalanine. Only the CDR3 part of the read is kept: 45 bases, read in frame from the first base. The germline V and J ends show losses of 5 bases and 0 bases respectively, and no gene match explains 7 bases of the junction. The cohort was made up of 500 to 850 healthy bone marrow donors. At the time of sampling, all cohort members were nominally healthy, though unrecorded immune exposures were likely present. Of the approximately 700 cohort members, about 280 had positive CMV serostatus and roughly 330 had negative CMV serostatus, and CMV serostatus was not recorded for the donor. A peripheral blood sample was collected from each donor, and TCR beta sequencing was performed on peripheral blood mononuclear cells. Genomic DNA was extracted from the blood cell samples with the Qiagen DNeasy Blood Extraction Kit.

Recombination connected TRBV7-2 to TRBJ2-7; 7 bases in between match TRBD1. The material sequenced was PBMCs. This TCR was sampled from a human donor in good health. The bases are TGTGCCAGCAGCCGAGGACAGGTCCGCTCCTACGAGCAGTACTTC. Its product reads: CASSRGQVRSYEQYF.